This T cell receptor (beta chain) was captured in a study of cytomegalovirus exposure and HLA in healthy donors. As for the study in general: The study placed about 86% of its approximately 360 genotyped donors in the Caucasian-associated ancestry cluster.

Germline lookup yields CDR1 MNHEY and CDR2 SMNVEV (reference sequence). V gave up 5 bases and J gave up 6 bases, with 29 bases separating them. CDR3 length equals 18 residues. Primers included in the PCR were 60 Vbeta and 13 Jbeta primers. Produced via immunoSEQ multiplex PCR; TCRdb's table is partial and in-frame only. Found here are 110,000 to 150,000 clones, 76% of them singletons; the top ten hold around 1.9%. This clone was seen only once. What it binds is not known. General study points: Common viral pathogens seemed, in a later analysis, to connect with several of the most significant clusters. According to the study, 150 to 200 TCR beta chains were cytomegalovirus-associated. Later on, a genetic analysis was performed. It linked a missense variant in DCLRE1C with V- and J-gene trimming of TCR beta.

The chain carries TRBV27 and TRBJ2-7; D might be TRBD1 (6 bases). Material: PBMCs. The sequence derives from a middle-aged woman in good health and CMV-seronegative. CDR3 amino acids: CASSPLYFRDTLRGEQYF. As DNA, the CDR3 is TGTGCCAGCAGTCCCCTGTATTTCCGGGACACGCTACGAGGCGAGCAGTACTTC.